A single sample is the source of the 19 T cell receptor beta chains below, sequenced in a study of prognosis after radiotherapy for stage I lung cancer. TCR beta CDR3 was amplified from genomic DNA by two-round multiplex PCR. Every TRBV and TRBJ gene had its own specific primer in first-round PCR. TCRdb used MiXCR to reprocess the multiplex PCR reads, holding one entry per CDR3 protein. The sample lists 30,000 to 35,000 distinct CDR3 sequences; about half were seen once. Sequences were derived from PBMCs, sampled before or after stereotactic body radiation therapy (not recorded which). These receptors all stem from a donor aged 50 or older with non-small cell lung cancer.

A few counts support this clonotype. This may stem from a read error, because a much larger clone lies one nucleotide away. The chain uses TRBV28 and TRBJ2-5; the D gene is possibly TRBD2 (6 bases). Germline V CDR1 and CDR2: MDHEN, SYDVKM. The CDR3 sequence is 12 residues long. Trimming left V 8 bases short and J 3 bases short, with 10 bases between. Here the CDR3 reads CASGEAEETQYF. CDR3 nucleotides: TGTGCCAGCGGGGAGGCGGAAGAGACCCAGTACTTC.

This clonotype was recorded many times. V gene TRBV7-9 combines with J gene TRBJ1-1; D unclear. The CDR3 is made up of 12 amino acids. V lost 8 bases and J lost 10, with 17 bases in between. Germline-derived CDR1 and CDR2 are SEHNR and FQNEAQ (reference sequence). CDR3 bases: TGTGCCAGCCGCGCATGGGCAGGAGGAGCTTTCTTT. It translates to CASRAWAGGAFF.

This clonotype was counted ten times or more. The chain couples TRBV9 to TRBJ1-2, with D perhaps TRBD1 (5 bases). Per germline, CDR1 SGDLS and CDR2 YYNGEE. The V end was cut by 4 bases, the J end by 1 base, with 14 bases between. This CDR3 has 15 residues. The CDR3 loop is CASSPRAGDNYGYTF. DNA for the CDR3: TGTGCCAGCAGCCCCCGTGCGGGGGATAACTATGGCTACACCTTC.

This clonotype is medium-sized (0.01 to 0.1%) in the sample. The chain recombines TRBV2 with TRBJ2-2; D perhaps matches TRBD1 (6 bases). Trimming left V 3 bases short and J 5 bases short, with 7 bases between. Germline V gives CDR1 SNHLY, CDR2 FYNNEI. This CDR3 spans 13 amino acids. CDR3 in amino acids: CASSEQGTGELFF. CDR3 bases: TGTGCCAGCAGTGAGCAGGGGACCGGGGAGCTGTTTTTT.

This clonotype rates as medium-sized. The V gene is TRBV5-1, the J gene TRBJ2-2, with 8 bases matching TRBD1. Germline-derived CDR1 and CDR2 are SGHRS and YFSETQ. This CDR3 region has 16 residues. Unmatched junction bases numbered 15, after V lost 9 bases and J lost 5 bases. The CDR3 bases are TGCGCCACCGAATCTACAGGGGGAGCCTCTACCGGGGAGCTGTTTTTT. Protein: CATESTGGASTGELFF. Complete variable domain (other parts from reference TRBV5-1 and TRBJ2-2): KAGVTQTPRYLIKTRGQQVTLSCSPISGHRSVSWYQQTPGQGLQFLFEYFSETQRNKGNFPGRFSGRQFSNSRSEMNVSTLELGDSALYLCATESTGGASTGELFFGEGSRLTVL.

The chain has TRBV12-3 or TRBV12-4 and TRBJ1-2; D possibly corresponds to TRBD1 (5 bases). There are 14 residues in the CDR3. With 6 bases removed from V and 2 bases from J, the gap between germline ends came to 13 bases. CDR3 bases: TGTGCCAGCAGCCTTCAGGAGGGGAACTATGGCTACACCTTC. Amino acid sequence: CASSLQEGNYGYTF.

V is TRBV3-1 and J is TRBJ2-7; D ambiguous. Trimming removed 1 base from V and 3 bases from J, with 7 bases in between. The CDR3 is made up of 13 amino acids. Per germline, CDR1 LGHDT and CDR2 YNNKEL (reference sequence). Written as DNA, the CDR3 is TGTGCCAGCAGCCAAGGCAGATTCTACGAGCAGTACTTC. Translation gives CASSQGRFYEQYF.

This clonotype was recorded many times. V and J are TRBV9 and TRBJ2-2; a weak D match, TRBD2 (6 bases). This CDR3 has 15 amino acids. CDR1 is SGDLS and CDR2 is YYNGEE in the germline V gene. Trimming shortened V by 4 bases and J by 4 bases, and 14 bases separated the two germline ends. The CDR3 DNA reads TGTGCCAGCAGCTGGGGGGAGTTAAGCACCGGGGAGCTGTTTTTT. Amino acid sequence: CASSWGELSTGELFF.

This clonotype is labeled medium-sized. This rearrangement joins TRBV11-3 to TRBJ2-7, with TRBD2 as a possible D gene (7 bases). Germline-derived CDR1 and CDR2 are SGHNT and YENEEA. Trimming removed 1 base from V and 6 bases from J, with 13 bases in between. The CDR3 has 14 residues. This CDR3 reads CASSLGGGAGEQYF. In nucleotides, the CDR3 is TGTGCCAGCAGCTTAGGGGGGGGGGCTGGCGAGCAGTACTTC. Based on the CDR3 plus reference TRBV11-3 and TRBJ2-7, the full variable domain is EAGVVQSPRYKIIEKKQPVAFWCNPISGHNTLYWYLQNLGQGPELLIRYENEEAVDDSQLPKDRFSAERLKGVDSTLKIQPAELGDSAVYLCASSLGGGAGEQYFGPGTRLTVT.

The CDR3 DNA sequence: TGTGCCAGCACCCAACTCTCATTACTAGGGGCCGACCAGTACTTC. Amino acid sequence: CASTQLSLLGADQYF. The genes are TRBV9 and TRBJ2-7; D is perhaps TRBD1 or TRBD2 (5 bases each). The CDR3 runs to 15 residues. Per germline, CDR1 SGDLS and CDR2 YYNGEE. Trimming shortened V by 6 bases and J by 10 bases, and 26 bases separated the two germline ends.

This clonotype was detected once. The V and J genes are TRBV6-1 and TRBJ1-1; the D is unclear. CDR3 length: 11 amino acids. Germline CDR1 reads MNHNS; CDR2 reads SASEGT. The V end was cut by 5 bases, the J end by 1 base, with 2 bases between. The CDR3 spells CASSKNTEAFF. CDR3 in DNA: TGTGCCAGCAGTAAGAACACTGAAGCTTTCTTT.

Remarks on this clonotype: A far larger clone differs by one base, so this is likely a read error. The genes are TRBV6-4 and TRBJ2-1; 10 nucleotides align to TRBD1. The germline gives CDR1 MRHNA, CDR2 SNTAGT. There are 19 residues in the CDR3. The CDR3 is CAISARDRGATSSYNEQFF. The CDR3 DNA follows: TGTGCCATCAGTGCCCGGGACAGGGGAGCCACTAGCTCCTACAATGAGCAGTTCTTC.

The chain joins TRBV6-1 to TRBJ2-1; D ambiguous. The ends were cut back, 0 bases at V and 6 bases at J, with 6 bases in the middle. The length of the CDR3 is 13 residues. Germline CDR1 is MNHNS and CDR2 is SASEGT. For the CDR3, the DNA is TGTGCCAGCAGTGAAGCGGGGTCCAATGAGCAGTTCTTC. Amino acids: CASSEAGSNEQFF.

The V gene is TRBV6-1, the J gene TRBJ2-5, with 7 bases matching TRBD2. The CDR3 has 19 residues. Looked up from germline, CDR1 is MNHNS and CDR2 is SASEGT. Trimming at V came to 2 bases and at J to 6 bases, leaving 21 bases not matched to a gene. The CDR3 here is CASSECRRGAGACVKTQYF. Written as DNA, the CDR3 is TGTGCCAGCAGTGAATGTCGTAGGGGTGCGGGAGCCTGCGTTAAGACCCAGTACTTC.

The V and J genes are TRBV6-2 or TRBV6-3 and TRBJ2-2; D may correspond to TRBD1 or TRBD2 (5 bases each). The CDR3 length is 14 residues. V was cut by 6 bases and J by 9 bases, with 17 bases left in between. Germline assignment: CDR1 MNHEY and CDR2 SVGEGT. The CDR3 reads CASRRGTTVRELFF. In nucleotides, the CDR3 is TGTGCCAGCAGGCGTGGGACCACCGTCAGGGAGCTGTTTTTT.

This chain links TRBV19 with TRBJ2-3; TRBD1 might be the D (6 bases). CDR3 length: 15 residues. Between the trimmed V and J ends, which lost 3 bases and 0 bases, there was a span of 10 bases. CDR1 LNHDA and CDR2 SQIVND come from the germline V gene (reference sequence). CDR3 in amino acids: CASSIDRISTDTQYF. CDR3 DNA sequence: TGTGCCAGTAGTATTGACAGGATTAGCACAGATACGCAGTATTTT.

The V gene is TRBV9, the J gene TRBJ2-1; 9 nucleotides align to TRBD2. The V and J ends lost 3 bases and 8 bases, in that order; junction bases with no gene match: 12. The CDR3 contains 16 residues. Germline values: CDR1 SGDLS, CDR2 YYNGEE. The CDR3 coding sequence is TGTGCCAGCAGCGCCCAGGATATTAGCGGGAGCGATGAGCAGTTCTTC. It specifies CASSAQDISGSDEQFF.

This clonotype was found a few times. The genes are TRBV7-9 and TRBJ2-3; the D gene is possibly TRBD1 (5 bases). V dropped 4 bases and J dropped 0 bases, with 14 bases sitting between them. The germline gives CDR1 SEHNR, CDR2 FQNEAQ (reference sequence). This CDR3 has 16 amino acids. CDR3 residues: CASSSPPGLSTDTQYF. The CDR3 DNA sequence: TGTGCCAGCAGCTCCCCTCCAGGGCTAAGCACAGATACGCAGTATTTT. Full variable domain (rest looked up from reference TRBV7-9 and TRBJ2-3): DTGVSQNPRHKITKRGQNVTFRCDPISEHNRLYWYRQTLGQGPEFLTYFQNEAQLEKSRLLSDRFSAERPKGSFSTLEIQRTEQGDSAMYLCASSSPPGLSTDTQYFGPGTRLTVL.

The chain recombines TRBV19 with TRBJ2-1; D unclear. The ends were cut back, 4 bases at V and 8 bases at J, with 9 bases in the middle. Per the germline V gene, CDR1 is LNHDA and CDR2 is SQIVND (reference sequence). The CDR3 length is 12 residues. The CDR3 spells CASSRGADEQFF. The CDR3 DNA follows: TGTGCCAGTAGTAGAGGTGCCGATGAGCAGTTCTTC.